Shown below are 26 T cell receptor beta chains from a single sample sequenced in a study of shared clonotypes between healthy human individuals. Method: immunoSEQ multiplex PCR; TCRdb's copy keeps in-frame clones and lacks some. The table shows some 790,000 clones, with just under 75% occurring only once. The specimen sequenced was memory CD4+ T cells sorted from blood. Specified subset: CD45RA-negative fraction. These receptor sequences come from a woman younger than 45 in good health.

The rearrangement joins TRBV28 to TRBJ1-5; D not resolved. Trimming cost V 7 bases and J 0 bases, with 7 bases left between them. The CDR3 contains 13 residues. The germline gives CDR1 MDHEN, CDR2 SYDVKM. The CDR3 coding sequence is TGTGCCAGCATTAGCGGTAGCAATCAGCCCCAGCATTTT. It codes for CASISGSNQPQHF.

The J gene is TRBJ2-5, the V gene TRBV28, with D perhaps matching TRBD2 (5 bases). The CDR3 has 17 amino acids. Germline CDR1 reads MDHEN; CDR2 reads SYDVKM. Trimming removed 6 bases at V and 2 bases at J, with 22 bases between. The CDR3: CASSLTSLVFWQETQYF. The DNA of the CDR3 is TGTGCCAGCAGCCTTACTTCACTAGTTTTTTGGCAAGAGACCCAGTACTTC.

This chain links TRBV6-6 with TRBJ2-2; D is uncertain. The V end lost 5 bases, the J end lost 6 bases, and 16 bases lay between the germline ends. The CDR3 is made up of 15 amino acids. The germline V gene encodes CDR1 MNHNY and CDR2 SVGAGI (reference sequence). This CDR3 is CASSPSDWGSGELFF. In DNA, the CDR3 is TGTGCCAGCAGTCCTAGTGACTGGGGATCCGGGGAGCTGTTTTTT.

The chain combines TRBV5-8 with TRBJ1-3, with D unclear. The germline gives CDR1 SGHTS, CDR2 YDEGEE. Trimming cost V 5 bases and J 4 bases, with 19 bases left between them. The CDR3 is 16 residues long. CDR3 sequence: CASRPRLVSGGNTIYF. CDR3 DNA: TGTGCCAGCAGACCCCGCTTAGTGTCGGGAGGAAACACCATATATTTT.

The chain employs TRBV7-2 and TRBJ2-3, with TRBD2 matching over 9 bases. Germline-derived CDR1 and CDR2 are SGHTA and FQGNSA. The J segment lost 2 bases and the V segment lost 5 bases, leaving 8 bases of the junction unmatched. The CDR3 has 16 amino acids. The CDR3 DNA follows: TGTGCCAGCAGCCGGGGGGTAGCGGGAGTCACAGATACGCAGTATTTT. Translation gives CASSRGVAGVTDTQYF.

The rearrangement joins TRBV28 to TRBJ2-7; tentatively, D is TRBD1 (6 bases). Germline values: CDR1 MDHEN, CDR2 SYDVKM. V shed 8 bases and J shed 4 bases, with 15 bases lying between them. The CDR3 is 13 amino acids. The chain's CDR3 is CASSTGYGYEQYF. As DNA, the CDR3 is TGTGCCAGCTCAACAGGGTATGGATACGAGCAGTACTTC.

This clone showed up just a few times. The chain couples TRBV6-5 to TRBJ2-2; D remains unclear. The CDR3 is 15 residues long. Trimming shortened V by 2 bases and J by 7 bases, and 14 bases separated the two germline ends. CDR1 and CDR2 (germline): MNHEY, SVGAGI. CDR3 coding DNA: TGTGCCAGCAGTTACCGTGGCCCAGTGGGCGGGGAGCTGTTTTTT. Amino acids: CASSYRGPVGGELFF.

This chain connects TRBV5-4 to TRBJ1-2; 8 nucleotides align to TRBD1. With V trimmed by 2 bases and J by 2 bases, 2 bases remained unmatched. Germline loops: CDR1 SGHNT, CDR2 YYREEE (reference sequence). CDR3 size: 14 residues. The chain's CDR3 is CASSFGDRNYGYTF. The CDR3 DNA reads as TGTGCCAGCAGCTTCGGGGACAGGAACTATGGCTACACCTTC.

The rearrangement uses TRBV7-6 and TRBJ2-6; D perhaps matches TRBD1 (8 bases). The CDR3 totals 20 residues. The germline V and J ends were trimmed by 3 bases and 9 bases, with 30 bases remaining between them. Per the germline V gene, CDR1 is SGHVS and CDR2 is FNYEAQ. CDR3 residues: CASSFNLRDRYPGEGNVLTF. The DNA of the CDR3 is TGTGCCAGCAGCTTCAACCTCCGGGACAGGTATCCTGGGGAGGGCAACGTCCTGACTTTC.

This rearrangement joins TRBV7-2 to TRBJ2-2; tentatively, D is TRBD1 (6 bases). V was pared by 3 bases and J by 6 bases, with 8 bases between. The CDR3 runs 13 residues. Germline V CDR1 and CDR2: SGHTA, FQGNSA. In DNA form, the CDR3 reads TGTGCCAGCAGCTTTTACAGGGCCGGGGAGCTGTTTTTT. Its protein is CASSFYRAGELFF.

The chain recombines TRBV5-1 with TRBJ1-1, with TRBD1 identical over 10 bases. J lost 5 bases, V lost 4 bases, and 8 bases had no gene match. There are 15 residues in the CDR3. The V gene's germline CDR1 is SGHRS and CDR2 YFSETQ. This CDR3 is CASSRAGTGETEAFF. Here the CDR3 DNA reads TGCGCCAGCAGCAGAGCCGGGACAGGGGAAACTGAAGCTTTCTTT. Filled out from reference TRBV5-1 and TRBJ1-1, the complete variable domain reads KAGVTQTPRYLIKTRGQQVTLSCSPISGHRSVSWYQQTPGQGLQFLFEYFSETQRNKGNFPGRFSGRQFSNSRSEMNVSTLELGDSALYLCASSRAGTGETEAFFGQGTRLTVV.

V gene TRBV27 combines with J gene TRBJ1-4; no firm D call. Germline V CDR1 and CDR2: MNHEY, SMNVEV (reference sequence). The CDR3 extends over 15 amino acids. Deletions cut 2 bases from V and 0 bases from J, with 7 bases between. CDR3 in DNA: TGTGCCAGCAGTTTAAGCCGACCAACTAATGAAAAACTGTTTTTT. As protein: CASSLSRPTNEKLFF.

CDR3 DNA sequence: TGCGCCAGCAGACCCCCGGTAGGGCAGTTCTTC. This translates into CASRPPVGQFF. The chain joins TRBV10-1 to TRBJ2-1; no firm D call. The CDR3 totals 11 residues. V lost 6 bases, J lost 12 bases, and 12 bases lay in between. Germline CDR1 WNHNN, CDR2 SYGVQD (reference sequence).

This clone was detected ten times or more. The V gene is TRBV6-1, the J gene TRBJ2-3, with D perhaps TRBD2 (5 bases). The V end was cut by 4 bases, the J end by 4 bases, with 15 bases between. Germline V gives CDR1 MNHNS, CDR2 SASEGT. This CDR3 has 15 residues. This CDR3 is CASSGVSGDADTQYF. The CDR3 DNA reads TGTGCCAGCAGTGGGGTGAGCGGTGACGCAGATACGCAGTATTTT.

The chain has TRBV5-1 and TRBJ1-4, with D possibly matching TRBD1 (5 bases). The CDR3 is 13 amino acids. V lost 0 bases and J lost 8, with 8 bases in between. From germline, CDR1 is SGHRS and CDR2 YFSETQ. Written as DNA, the CDR3 is TGCGCCAGCAGCTTGGACCGGGGGGAAAAACTGTTTTTT. Translating gives CASSLDRGEKLFF.

V and J are TRBV2 and TRBJ2-7; perhaps TRBD2 as D (6 bases). Germline V gives CDR1 SNHLY, CDR2 FYNNEI. V dropped 8 bases and J dropped 0 bases, with 14 bases sitting between them. This CDR3 spans 14 amino acids. CDR3 sequence: CASRGTGSSYEQYF. In nucleotides, the CDR3 is TGTGCCAGCCGGGGGACGGGGAGCTCCTACGAGCAGTACTTC.

The rearrangement links TRBV30 to TRBJ2-1; D perhaps matches TRBD2 (6 bases). V was clipped by 4 bases and J by 5 bases, with 18 bases between them. Per the germline V gene, CDR1 is GTSNPN and CDR2 is SVGIG (reference sequence). The CDR3 has 15 residues. The CDR3 DNA follows: TGTGCCTGGATCCACCCTAGCGACCTTGACAATGAGCAGTTCTTC. Amino acids: CAWIHPSDLDNEQFF.

The chain is built from TRBV5-4 and TRBJ2-5; tentative D call: TRBD1 (6 bases). V was shortened by 3 bases and J by 5 bases, with 14 bases between the two germline ends. The germline V gene encodes CDR1 SGHNT and CDR2 YYREEE (reference sequence). The CDR3 sequence is 14 residues long. This CDR3 is CASSSPTGSETQYF. CDR3 nucleotides: TGTGCCAGCAGCTCACCAACAGGGTCGGAGACCCAGTACTTC. The complete variable domain, with remaining parts taken from reference TRBV5-4 and TRBJ2-5, reads ETGVTQSPTHLIKTRGQQVTLRCSSQSGHNTVSWYQQALGQGPQFIFQYYREEENGRGNFPPRFSGLQFPNYSSELNVNALELDDSALYLCASSSPTGSETQYFGPGTRLLVL.

V and J are TRBV6-5 and TRBJ2-7; 7 bases align to TRBD1. The germline gives CDR1 MNHEY, CDR2 SVGAGI. J was trimmed by 3 bases and V by 5 bases; bases with no gene match: 7. The CDR3 sequence is 14 residues long. The CDR3 is CASSGRTGLYEQYF. Here the CDR3 DNA reads TGTGCCAGCAGTGGACGGACAGGTCTCTACGAGCAGTACTTC.

CDR3 in DNA: TGTGCCAGCAGTGAGATCCAAGCGGGAGTGGGAGAGACCCAGTACTTC. It specifies CASSEIQAGVGETQYF. The rearrangement joins TRBV2 to TRBJ2-5; 8 bases agree with TRBD2. This CDR3 spans 16 amino acids. Per germline, CDR1 SNHLY and CDR2 FYNNEI. Trimming cost V 3 bases and J 4 bases; bases outside gene matches: 10. The full variable domain, with the rest looked up from reference TRBV2 and TRBJ2-5, is EPEVTQTPSHQVTQMGQEVILRCVPISNHLYFYWYRQILGQKVEFLVSFYNNEISEKSEIFDDQFSVERPDGSNFTLKIRSTKLEDSAMYFCASSEIQAGVGETQYFGPGTRLLVL.

This clone was picked up a small number of times. The chain employs TRBV28 and TRBJ2-7, with TRBD2 matching over 8 bases. Germline V CDR1 and CDR2: MDHEN, SYDVKM. This CDR3 contains 13 residues. V gave up 5 bases and J gave up 4 bases; unmatched junction bases: 4. CDR3 DNA: TGTGCCAGCAGTAATAGCGGGAAGTACGAGCAGTACTTC. Its translation is CASSNSGKYEQYF.

The chain uses TRBV27 and TRBJ2-7; D is unresolved. This CDR3 is 15 amino acids long. Germline CDR1 reads MNHEY; CDR2 reads SMNVEV (reference sequence). V was pared by 2 bases and J by 1 base, with 12 bases between. The CDR3 spells CASSLGHSSSYEQYF. In nucleotides, the CDR3 is TGTGCCAGCAGTTTAGGGCACAGCAGTTCCTACGAGCAGTACTTC.

This sequence joins TRBV14 and TRBJ2-1, with no clear D. The V and J ends lost 1 base and 8 bases respectively, with 6 bases between them. This CDR3 has 12 amino acids. Germline lookup yields CDR1 SGHDN and CDR2 FVKESK. The CDR3 loop is CASSQGLDEQFF. CDR3 coding DNA: TGTGCCAGCAGCCAAGGTCTTGATGAGCAGTTCTTC.

In DNA, the CDR3 is TGTGCCAGTTCGGAGAGCTCTGGAAACACCATATATTTT. Translation gives CASSESSGNTIYF. V gene TRBV28 combines with J gene TRBJ1-3; the D is unclear. V gave up 9 bases and J gave up 0 bases, with 9 bases separating them. Germline assignment: CDR1 MDHEN and CDR2 SYDVKM. This CDR3 is built from 13 residues. Together with reference TRBV28 and TRBJ1-3, the CDR3 gives the full variable domain: DVKVTQSSRYLVKRTGEKVFLECVQDMDHENMFWYRQDPGLGLRLIYFSYDVKMKEKGDIPEGYSVSREKKERFSLILESASTNQTSMYLCASSESSGNTIYFGEGSWLTVV.

V is TRBV5-1 and J is TRBJ2-1; D might be TRBD2 (5 bases). V lost 1 base, J lost 2 bases, and 19 bases lay in between. The germline V gene has CDR1 SGHRS and CDR2 YFSETQ. This CDR3 has 18 amino acids. CDR3 residues: CASSLTSSGYATYNEQFF. In DNA form, the CDR3 reads TGCGCCAGCAGCTTGACGTCCAGCGGCTATGCAACCTACAATGAGCAGTTCTTC.

The V gene is TRBV6-6, the J gene TRBJ2-2; D is possibly TRBD2 (5 bases). The CDR3 contains 14 residues. The ends were cut back, 8 bases at V and 4 bases at J, with 14 bases in the middle. The V gene's germline CDR1 is MNHNY and CDR2 SVGAGI (reference sequence). The CDR3 reads CASGQRTPTGELFF. The CDR3 nucleotides are TGTGCCAGCGGTCAGCGGACTCCCACCGGGGAGCTGTTTTTT.